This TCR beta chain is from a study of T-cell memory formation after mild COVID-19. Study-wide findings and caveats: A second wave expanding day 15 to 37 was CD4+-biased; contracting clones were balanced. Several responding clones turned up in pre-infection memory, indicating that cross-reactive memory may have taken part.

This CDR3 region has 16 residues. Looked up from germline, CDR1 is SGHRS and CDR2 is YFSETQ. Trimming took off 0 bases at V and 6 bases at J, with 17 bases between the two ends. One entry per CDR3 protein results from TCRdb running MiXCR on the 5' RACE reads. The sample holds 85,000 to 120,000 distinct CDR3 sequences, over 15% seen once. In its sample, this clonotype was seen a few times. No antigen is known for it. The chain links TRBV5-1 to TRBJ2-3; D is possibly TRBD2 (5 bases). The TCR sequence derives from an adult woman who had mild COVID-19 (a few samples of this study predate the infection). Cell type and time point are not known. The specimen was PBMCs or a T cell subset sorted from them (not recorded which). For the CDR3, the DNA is TGCGCCAGCAGCTTGGCCCGCGGGCCACCGTGGGATACGCAGTATTTT. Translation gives CASSLARGPPWDTQYF.